A selection of T cell receptor beta chains follows, all from one sample in a study of T cell repertoires in cytomegalovirus infection. TCRdb used MiXCR to reprocess the reads, holding one entry per CDR3 protein. Of about 310,000 distinct CDR3 sequences in the sample, approximately 25% were seen once. For these TCRs, the target antigens are not known. The source material was cultured PBMCs, sampled from culture after CMV antigen stimulation. Every receptor here comes from a human donor in good health (CMV status not recorded). Some clones in this sample may be carry-over from other donors' samples. Both conserved end residues are part of each CDR3. The order of the fields is J gene, clone size, D gene, V gene, CDR3 protein, CDR3 DNA. The D gene is left open where the match is weak. Clone size appears in some rows only: once, few, many, or a class for an expanded clone.

>TRBJ1-1|few|-|TRBV10-3
CAISGRTGEYTEAFF
TGTGCCATCAGTGGCCGGACCGGGGAATACACTGAAGCTTTCTTT
>TRBJ2-3|once|TRBD1|TRBV27
CASFRTGGRLRENWGTDTQYF
TGTGCCAGCTTCCGGACAGGGGGCAGGTTGCGGGAGAATTGGGGCACAGATACGCAGTATTTT
>TRBJ2-7|-|TRBD2|TRBV11-2
CASSRLAGSYEQYF
TGTGCCAGCAGTCGACTAGCGGGCTCCTACGAGCAGTACTTC
>TRBJ2-3|few|-|TRBV5-1
CASSQAGFWADTQYF
TGCGCCAGCAGCCAAGCGGGTTTTTGGGCAGATACGCAGTATTTT
>TRBJ2-5|-|TRBD1|TRBV29-1
CSVERTPGQQETQYF
TGCAGCGTTGAACGGACTCCGGGACAGCAAGAGACCCAGTACTTC
>TRBJ2-5|many|-|TRBV7-6
CASSLARGSNQRKKQETQYF
TGTGCCAGCAGCTTAGCGAGGGGGAGCAACCAGAGAAAGAAACAAGAGACCCAGTACTTC
>TRBJ1-3|many|-|TRBV4-1
CASSQDPAGHSGNTIYF
TGCGCCAGCAGCCAAGATCCGGCAGGTCACTCTGGAAACACCATATATTTT
>TRBJ1-1|-|TRBD1|TRBV4-1
CASSQDRGRGEAFF
TGCGCCAGCAGCCAGGACAGGGGACGGGGTGAAGCTTTCTTT
>TRBJ2-5|few|TRBD1|TRBV11-2
CASRQPGQGQETQYF
TGTGCCAGCAGACAGCCGGGACAGGGACAAGAGACCCAGTACTTC
>TRBJ2-1|-|-|TRBV27
CASSSQRPLYNEQFF
TGTGCCAGCAGTTCCCAGCGGCCGTTGTACAATGAGCAGTTCTTC
>TRBJ1-5|-|TRBD1|TRBV7-2
CASSFEGQGYNQPQHF
TGTGCCAGCAGCTTTGAGGGACAGGGGTACAATCAGCCCCAGCATTTT
>TRBJ1-2|once|-|TRBV27
CASRPRAGDGYTF
TGTGCCAGCAGGCCCCGGGCAGGGGATGGCTACACCTTC
>TRBJ1-6|few|-|TRBV20-1
CSAITPLGNNSPLHF
TGCAGTGCTATAACACCCCTCGGCAATAATTCACCCCTCCACTTT
>TRBJ2-2|many|TRBD2|TRBV7-2
CASSFGGRAGELFF
TGTGCCAGCAGCTTTGGTGGGAGGGCCGGGGAGCTGTTTTTT
>TRBJ1-1|many|-|TRBV7-2
CASSLGPFSNTEAFF
TGTGCCAGCAGCTTAGGGCCTTTTTCTAACACTGAAGCTTTCTTT
>TRBJ1-5|-|-|TRBV27
CASSTQGNNQPQHF
TGTGCCAGCAGTACCCAGGGTAACAATCAGCCCCAGCATTTT
>TRBJ2-1|few|-|TRBV6-1
CASRISLANNEQFF
TGTGCCAGCAGGATCAGCTTAGCTAACAATGAGCAGTTCTTC
>TRBJ2-3|-|-|TRBV6-1
CASSPPSDTQYF
TGTGCCAGCAGTCCCCCGTCAGATACGCAGTATTTT
>TRBJ2-1|-|TRBD2|TRBV5-6
CASITDGTSSLEQFF
TGTGCCAGCATCACGGACGGGACTAGTTCTCTTGAGCAGTTCTTC
>TRBJ2-1|-|TRBD1|TRBV4-1
CASSQARTGGDEQFF
TGCGCCAGCAGCCAAGCTAGGACAGGGGGCGATGAGCAGTTCTTC
>TRBJ2-2|many|TRBD2|TRBV4-1
CASSQDRGLAGGVGVTGELFF
TGCGCCAGCAGCCAAGATCGGGGACTAGCGGGAGGAGTAGGAGTCACCGGGGAGCTGTTTTTT
>TRBJ2-7|-|-|TRBV2
CADSYSSMEQYF
TGTGCCGACTCCTATTCCTCGATGGAGCAGTACTTC
>TRBJ2-1|few|TRBD2|TRBV7-8
CASSRTTSGSYNEQFF
TGTGCCAGCAGCAGAACGACTAGCGGGTCCTACAATGAGCAGTTCTTC
>TRBJ2-7|-|-|TRBV27
CASSDWGKGDEQYF
TGTGCCAGCAGTGATTGGGGGAAAGGCGACGAGCAGTACTTC
>TRBJ2-1|-|-|TRBV12-3/TRBV12-4
CASSLLDRYNEQFF
TGTGCCAGCAGTCTCCTCGACAGATACAATGAGCAGTTCTTC
>TRBJ1-4|-|-|TRBV10-3
CAISTNEKLFF
TGTGCCATCAGTACCAATGAAAAACTGTTTTTT
>TRBJ1-1|few|-|TRBV14
CASSRLTRTNSRTGDTEAFF
TGTGCCAGCAGCCGGCTGACACGGACCAATTCCCGTACGGGGGACACTGAAGCTTTCTTT
>TRBJ2-5|few|-|TRBV7-3
CASSLSVSETQYF
TGTGCCAGCAGCTTATCTGTAAGCGAGACCCAGTACTTC
>TRBJ1-5|-|-|TRBV5-6
CASSLRGAPNQPQHF
TGTGCCAGCAGCTTGAGGGGGGCTCCGAATCAGCCCCAGCATTTT
>TRBJ2-1|few|TRBD2|TRBV6-2/TRBV6-3
CASILRPGLAGAQQFF
TGTGCCAGCATCCTTCGACCGGGACTAGCGGGCGCCCAGCAGTTCTTC
>TRBJ1-4|-|TRBD1|TRBV20-1
CSARPPGQGTEKLFF
TGCAGTGCTAGACCTCCGGGACAGGGTACTGAAAAACTGTTTTTT
>TRBJ2-7|few|TRBD2|TRBV28
CASITRYLAGSYEQYF
TGTGCCAGCATCACCCGTTACTTAGCGGGATCTTACGAGCAGTACTTC
>TRBJ2-7|few|TRBD1|TRBV20-1
CSAGTGGTTYEQYF
TGCAGTGCCGGGACAGGCGGAACCACCTACGAGCAGTACTTC
>TRBJ2-3|few|TRBD2|TRBV11-2
CASSGPPSGITDTQYF
TGTGCCAGCAGCGGGCCGCCTAGCGGGATAACAGATACGCAGTATTTT
>TRBJ1-1|-|-|TRBV19
CASSIRQIPNTEAFF
TGTGCCAGTAGTATTAGACAGATACCGAACACTGAAGCTTTCTTT
>TRBJ2-3|few|-|TRBV7-9
CASRTAKGTDTQYF
TGTGCCAGCAGGACTGCGAAAGGTACAGATACGCAGTATTTT
>TRBJ2-3|-|TRBD2|TRBV20-1
CSATSTGTRVDTQYF
TGCAGTGCCACCTCCACCGGGACTAGGGTGGATACGCAGTATTTT
>TRBJ1-1|few|-|TRBV12-3/TRBV12-4
CASSLIGRYRENTEAFF
TGTGCCAGCAGTTTAATCGGTAGGTACAGGGAGAACACTGAAGCTTTCTTT